This T cell receptor beta chain was captured by sequencing in a study of T cells of healthy individuals. In TCRdb, the 5' RACE reads were re-called with MiXCR into one record per CDR3 protein. The table includes roughly 87,000 distinct CDR3 sequences, around 17% detected once. CDR3 length: 16 amino acids. Germline V CDR1 and CDR2: SGHKS, YYEKEE (reference sequence). Deletions cut 4 bases from V and 0 bases from J, with 14 bases between. The chain uses TRBV5-5 and TRBJ2-1; D might be TRBD1 (6 bases). This TCR was recovered from a human donor in good health. DNA for the CDR3: TGTGCCAGCAGCCCTACAGGGTCTGGCTCCTACAATGAGCAGTTCTTC. Protein product: CASSPTGSGSYNEQFF.